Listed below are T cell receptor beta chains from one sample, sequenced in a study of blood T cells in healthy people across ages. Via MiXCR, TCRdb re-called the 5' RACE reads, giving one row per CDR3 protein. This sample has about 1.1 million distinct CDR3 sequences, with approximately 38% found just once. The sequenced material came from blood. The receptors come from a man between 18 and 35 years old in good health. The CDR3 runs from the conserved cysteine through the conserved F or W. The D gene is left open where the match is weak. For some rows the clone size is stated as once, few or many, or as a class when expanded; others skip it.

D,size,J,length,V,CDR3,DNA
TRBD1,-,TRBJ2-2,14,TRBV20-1,CSARDRGNTGELFF,TGCAGTGCTCGCGACAGGGGCAACACCGGGGAGCTGTTTTTT
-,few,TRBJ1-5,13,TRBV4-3,CASSQDVGSPQHF,TGCGCCAGCAGCCAAGACGTAGGGTCGCCCCAGCATTTT
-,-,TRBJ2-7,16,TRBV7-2,CASSLSGALFSYEQYF,TGTGCCAGCAGCTTATCGGGGGCCCTCTTCTCCTACGAGCAGTACTTC
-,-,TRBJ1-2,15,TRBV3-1,CASSRSGGFNYGYTF,TGTGCCAGCAGCCGATCGGGCGGCTTTAACTATGGCTACACCTTC
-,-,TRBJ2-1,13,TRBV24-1,CATSDPINNEQFF,TGTGCCACCAGTGATCCCATTAACAATGAGCAGTTCTTC
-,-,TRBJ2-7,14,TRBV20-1,CSGTTGEREDEQYF,TGCAGTGGCACTACAGGGGAGAGGGAGGACGAGCAGTACTTC
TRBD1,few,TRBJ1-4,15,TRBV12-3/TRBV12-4,CASSSLTGGNEKLFF,TGTGCCAGCAGTTCTCTGACAGGGGGCAATGAAAAACTGTTTTTT
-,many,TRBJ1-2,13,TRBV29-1,CSVVGWQSYGYTF,TGCAGCGTTGTAGGGTGGCAGTCTTATGGCTACACCTTC
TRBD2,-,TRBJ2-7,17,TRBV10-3,CAISESGSGGYYNEQYF,TGTGCCATCAGTGAGTCGGGTAGCGGGGGGTATTACAATGAGCAGTACTTC
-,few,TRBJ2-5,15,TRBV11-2,CASSRSDGSLGKGYF,TGTGCCAGCAGCCGTTCCGACGGAAGTTTGGGGAAGGGGTACTTC
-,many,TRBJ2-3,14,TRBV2,CTSTSLGPTDTQYF,TGTACTTCAACTAGTTTAGGGCCCACAGATACGCAGTATTTT
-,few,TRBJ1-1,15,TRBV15,CATSPTRNSNTEAFF,TGTGCCACCAGCCCGACCAGAAATTCAAACACTGAAGCTTTCTTT
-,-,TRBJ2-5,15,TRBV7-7,CASSLGSTKVETQYF,TGTGCTAGCAGCTTAGGTTCTACTAAAGTGGAGACCCAGTACTTC
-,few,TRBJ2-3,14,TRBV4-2,CASSPPTVPDTQYF,TGTGCCAGCAGCCCCCCAACGGTCCCAGATACGCAGTATTTT
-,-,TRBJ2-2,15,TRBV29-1,CSVDGGAPGTGELFF,TGCAGCGTTGATGGGGGGGCGCCGGGCACCGGGGAGCTGTTTTTT
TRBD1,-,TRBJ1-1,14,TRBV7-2,CASSRKTGTTEAFF,TGTGCCAGCAGTCGAAAGACAGGGACCACTGAAGCTTTCTTT
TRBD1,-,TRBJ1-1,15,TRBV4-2,CASSPTTDRGTEAFF,TGTGCCAGCAGCCCCACGACAGACAGGGGCACTGAAGCTTTCTTT
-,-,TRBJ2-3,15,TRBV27,CASRVRDWPTDTQYF,TGTGCCAGCAGAGTCCGGGACTGGCCCACAGATACGCAGTATTTT
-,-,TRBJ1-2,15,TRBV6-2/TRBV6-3,CASSYSEGANYGYTF,TGTGCCAGCAGTTACTCAGAAGGGGCGAACTATGGCTACACCTTC
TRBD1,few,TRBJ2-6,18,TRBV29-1,CSVEASTGGISGANVLTF,TGCAGCGTTGAAGCTTCGACAGGGGGCATATCCGGGGCCAACGTCCTGACTTTC
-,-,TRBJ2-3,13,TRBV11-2,CASSSNPADTQYF,TGTGCCAGCAGCTCAAACCCCGCAGATACGCAGTATTTT
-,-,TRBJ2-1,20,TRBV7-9,CASSFRLYWRGGRSYNEQFF,TGTGCCAGCAGCTTCCGATTGTATTGGCGTGGAGGGAGATCCTACAATGAGCAGTTCTTC
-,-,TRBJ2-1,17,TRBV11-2,CASSLEGPGVYHNEQFF,TGTGCCAGCAGCTTAGAGGGGCCAGGCGTTTACCACAATGAGCAGTTCTTC
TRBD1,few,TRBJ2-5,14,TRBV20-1,CSARPGQYQETQYF,TGCAGTGCTCGACCGGGACAGTATCAAGAGACCCAGTACTTC
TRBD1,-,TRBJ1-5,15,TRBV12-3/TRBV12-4,CASSRDGTENQPQHF,TGTGCCAGCAGCCGAGACGGGACAGAGAATCAGCCCCAGCATTTT
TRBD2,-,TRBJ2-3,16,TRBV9,CASSAVPSGGSDTQYF,TGTGCCAGCAGCGCAGTTCCTAGCGGGGGGTCTGATACGCAGTATTTT
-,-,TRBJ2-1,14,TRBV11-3,CASSLVASNNEQFF,TGTGCCAGCAGCTTAGTGGCTAGCAACAACGAGCAGTTCTTC
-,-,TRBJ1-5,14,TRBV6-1,CASSEGGCRQPQHF,TGTGCCAGCAGTGAAGGGGGATGCCGTCAGCCCCAGCATTTT
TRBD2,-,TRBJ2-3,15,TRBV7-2,CASSALAGVTDTQYF,TGTGCCAGCAGCGCTCTAGCGGGGGTCACAGATACGCAGTATTTT
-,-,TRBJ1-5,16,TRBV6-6,CASSSPHDGSNQPQHF,TGTGCCAGCAGTTCGCCCCACGACGGAAGCAATCAGCCCCAGCATTTT
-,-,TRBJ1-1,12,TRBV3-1,CASSQPIGEAFF,TGTGCCAGCAGCCAACCCATAGGAGAAGCTTTCTTT
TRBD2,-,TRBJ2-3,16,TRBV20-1,CSARSGTSGPTDTQYF,TGCAGTGCTAGATCGGGGACTAGCGGACCCACAGATACGCAGTATTTT
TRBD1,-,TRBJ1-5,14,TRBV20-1,CSAREGTGHQPQHF,TGCAGTGCTAGAGAAGGGACAGGGCATCAGCCCCAGCATTTT
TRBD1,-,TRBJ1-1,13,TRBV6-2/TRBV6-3,CAVRGRGLAEAFF,TGTGCCGTGCGCGGCAGGGGGCTGGCTGAAGCTTTCTTT
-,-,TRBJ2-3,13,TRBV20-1,CSARESGSDTQYF,TGCAGTGCTAGAGAGTCTGGTTCAGATACGCAGTATTTT
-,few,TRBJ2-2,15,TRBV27,CASSLAGSVTGELFF,TGTGCCAGCAGTTTAGCAGGGTCCGTTACCGGGGAGCTGTTTTTT